This T cell receptor beta chain was identified during a study of OX40 agonist ivuxolimab in advanced cancers. Across the study: Of mixed ages from about 20 to 85 and averaging approximately 60 years, the group was roughly 85% male.

Patients with autoimmune history or systemic immunosuppression were excluded. Study-wide findings and caveats: CD8+ T cells were the subset that, on average, had more expanded clones than CD4+. CD4+ and CD8+ blood T cells expanded clonally by week 6 at 0.1 to 3.0 mg/kg.

The CDR3 is 15 amino acids. Trimming removed 3 bases from V and 1 base from J, with 9 bases in between. CDR1 is SEHNR, CDR2 FQNEAQ, per germline (reference sequence). The assay was immunoSEQ multiplex PCR, and TCRdb's table has in-frame clones only and misses some. The sample holds about 70,000 clones, 92% seen once. As regards this clone: The antigen is not known.

The rearrangement joins TRBV7-9 to TRBJ2-2, with D hard to call. The TCR originated in an adult with an advanced solid tumor such as melanoma, head and neck, liver or kidney cancer. The sample was CD4+ or CD8+ T cells sorted from blood, taken in a trial of the OX40 agonist ivuxolimab. The CDR3 DNA reads as TGTGCCAGCAGCTTTAGGGTCAAGAACACCGGGGAGCTGTTTTTT. This gives the protein CASSFRVKNTGELFF.